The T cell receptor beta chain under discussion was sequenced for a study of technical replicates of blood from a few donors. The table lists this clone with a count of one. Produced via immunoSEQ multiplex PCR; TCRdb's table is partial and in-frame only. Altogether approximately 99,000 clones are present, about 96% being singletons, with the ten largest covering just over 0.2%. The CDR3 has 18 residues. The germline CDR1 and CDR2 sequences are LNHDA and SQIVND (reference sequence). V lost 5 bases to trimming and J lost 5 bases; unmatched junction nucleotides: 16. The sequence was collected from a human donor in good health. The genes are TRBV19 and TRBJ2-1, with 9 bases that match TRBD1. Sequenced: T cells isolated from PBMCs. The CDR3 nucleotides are TGTGCCAGTAGTCTCCGGGGACAGGGTATATTGTCTCACAATGAGCAGTTCTTC. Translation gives CASSLRGQGILSHNEQFF. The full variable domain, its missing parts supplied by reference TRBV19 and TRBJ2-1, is DGGITQSPKYLFRKEGQNVTLSCEQNLNHDAMYWYRQDPGQGLRLIYYSQIVNDFQKGDIAEGYSVSREKKESFPLTVTSAQKNPTAFYLCASSLRGQGILSHNEQFFGPGTRLTVL.